The sequence of this T cell receptor (beta chain) was determined in a study of cytomegalovirus exposure and HLA in healthy donors. Study results and limitations: Specificity of a few CMV-associated chains for CMV antigens was verified in vitro.

Turning to this clone: The antigen remains undetermined.

A multiplex PCR was run with 60 Vbeta primers and 13 Jbeta primers. The protocol was immunoSEQ multiplex PCR, while the TCRdb copy is restricted to in-frame clones and leaves out a portion. The sample includes some 95,000 clones, approximately 72% seen only once; the top ten take about 4%. This CDR3 is built from 14 residues. Germline CDR1 reads SGHTA; CDR2 reads FQGNSA. V was shortened by 1 base and J by 5 bases, with 12 bases between the two germline ends. This chain connects TRBV7-2 to TRBJ2-7; D might be TRBD1 (5 bases). Sequencing input: PBMCs. The clonotype originates from a woman in her thirties or forties in good health and CMV-seropositive. The DNA for the CDR3 is TGTGCCAGCAGCTTAGGCCCCAGGGTCCACGAGCAGTACTTC. The encoded protein is CASSLGPRVHEQYF. The full variable domain, in which reference TRBV7-2 and TRBJ2-7 provide the parts outside the CDR3, is GAGVSQSPSNKVTEKGKDVELRCDPISGHTALYWYRQSLGQGLEFLIYFQGNSAPDKSGLPSDRFSAERTGGSVSTLTIQRTQQEDSAVYLCASSLGPRVHEQYFGPGTRLTVT.